The T cell receptor beta chain under discussion was sequenced for a study of control samples from healthy donors and cancer patients. The data were produced by immunoSEQ multiplex PCR, yet TCRdb's version contains in-frame clones alone and is incomplete. The data contain approximately 100,000 clones, roughly 91% of them singletons. This CDR3 spans 19 amino acids. CDR1 is WSHSY, CDR2 SAAADI, per germline. Deletions cut 4 bases from V and 0 bases from J, with 19 bases between. The sample taken for sequencing was blood. The source of this sequence is a man aged 25 to 45 in good health. The V gene is TRBV10-2, the J gene TRBJ2-6; a weak D match, TRBD2 (6 bases). The CDR3 spells CASSGIIGTADSGANVLTF. CDR3 coding DNA: TGCGCCAGCAGTGGAATAATCGGGACTGCCGACTCTGGGGCCAACGTCCTGACTTTC.